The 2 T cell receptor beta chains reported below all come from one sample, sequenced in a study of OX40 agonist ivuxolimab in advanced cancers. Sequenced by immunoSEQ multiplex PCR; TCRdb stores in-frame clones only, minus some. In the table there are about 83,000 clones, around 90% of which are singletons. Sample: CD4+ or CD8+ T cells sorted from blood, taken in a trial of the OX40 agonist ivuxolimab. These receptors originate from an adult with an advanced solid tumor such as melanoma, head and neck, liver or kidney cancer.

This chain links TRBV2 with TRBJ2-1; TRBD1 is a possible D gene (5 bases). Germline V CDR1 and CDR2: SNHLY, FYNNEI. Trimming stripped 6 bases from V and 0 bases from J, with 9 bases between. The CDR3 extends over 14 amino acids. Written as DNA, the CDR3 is TGTGCCAGCAGGGACACCCACTCCTACAATGAGCAGTTCTTC. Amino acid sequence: CASRDTHSYNEQFF.

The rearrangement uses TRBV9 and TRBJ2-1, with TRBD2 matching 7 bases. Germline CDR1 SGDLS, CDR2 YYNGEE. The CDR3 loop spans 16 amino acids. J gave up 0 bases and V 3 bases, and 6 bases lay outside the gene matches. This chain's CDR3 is CASSENRDYSYNEQFF. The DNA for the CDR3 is TGTGCCAGCAGCGAGAACCGGGACTACTCCTACAATGAGCAGTTCTTC.